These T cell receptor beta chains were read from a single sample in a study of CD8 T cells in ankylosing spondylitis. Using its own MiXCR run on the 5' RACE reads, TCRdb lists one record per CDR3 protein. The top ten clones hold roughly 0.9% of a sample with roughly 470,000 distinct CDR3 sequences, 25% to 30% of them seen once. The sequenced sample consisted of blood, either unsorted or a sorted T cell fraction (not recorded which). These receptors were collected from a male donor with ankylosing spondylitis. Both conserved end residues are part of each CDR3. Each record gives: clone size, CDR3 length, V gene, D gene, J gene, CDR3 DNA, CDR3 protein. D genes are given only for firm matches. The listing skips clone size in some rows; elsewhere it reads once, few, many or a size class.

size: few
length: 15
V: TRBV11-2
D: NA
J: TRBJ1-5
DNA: TGTGCCAGCAGCTGGGGTTCCGGGGAACATCAGCCCCAGCATTTT
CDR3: CASSWGSGEHQPQHF

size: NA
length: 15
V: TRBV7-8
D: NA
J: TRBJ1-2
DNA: TGTGCCAGCAGCCAACTGACAGATTCTAACTATGGCTACACCTTC
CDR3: CASSQLTDSNYGYTF

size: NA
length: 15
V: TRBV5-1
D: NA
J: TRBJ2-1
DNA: TGCGCCAGCAGCACGGCCTACCGGGTTTTCAATGAGCAGTTCTTC
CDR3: CASSTAYRVFNEQFF

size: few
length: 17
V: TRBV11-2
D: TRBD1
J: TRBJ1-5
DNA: TGTGCCAGCAGCTTAGATTGGGGGACAGGGGCCCCTCAGCCCCAGCATTTT
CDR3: CASSLDWGTGAPQPQHF

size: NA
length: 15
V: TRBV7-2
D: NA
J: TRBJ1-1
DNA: TGTGCCAGCAGCTTAACGGGGACCCCGGGGACTGAAGCTTTCTTT
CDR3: CASSLTGTPGTEAFF

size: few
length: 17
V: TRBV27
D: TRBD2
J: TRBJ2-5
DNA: TGTGCCAGCAGTCCCCGGGGTAGCGGGGCCCTCGGGGAGACCCAGTACTTC
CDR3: CASSPRGSGALGETQYF

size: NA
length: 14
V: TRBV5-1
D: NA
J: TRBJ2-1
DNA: TGCGCCAGCTGCGAAGGGGATTCCTACAATGAGCAGTTCTTC
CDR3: CASCEGDSYNEQFF

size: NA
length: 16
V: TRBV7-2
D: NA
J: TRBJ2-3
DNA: TGTGCCAGCAGTTCAGAGGCACGGGGGAGCACAGATACGCAGTATTTT
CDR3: CASSSEARGSTDTQYF

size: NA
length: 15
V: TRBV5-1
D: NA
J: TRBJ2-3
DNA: TGTGCCAGCAGTTTTTCAGGGGCCAGCACAGATACGCAGTATTTT
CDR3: CASSFSGASTDTQYF

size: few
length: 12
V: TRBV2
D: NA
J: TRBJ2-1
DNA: TGTGCCAGCAGGCAGTATAGCAATGAGCAGTTCTTC
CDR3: CASRQYSNEQFF

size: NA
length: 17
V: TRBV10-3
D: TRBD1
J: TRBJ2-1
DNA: TGTGCCATCATGGGACAGGGGGCTATAGGGTCCTACAATGAGCAGTTCTTC
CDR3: CAIMGQGAIGSYNEQFF

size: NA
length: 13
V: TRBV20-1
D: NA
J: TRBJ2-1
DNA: TGCAGTGCTAGCCGCGGGATAATCAATGAGCAGTTCTTC
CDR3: CSASRGIINEQFF

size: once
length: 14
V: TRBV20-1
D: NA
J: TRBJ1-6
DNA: TGCAGTGCTCGACTAGGACAGTATAATTCACCCCTCCACTTT
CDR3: CSARLGQYNSPLHF

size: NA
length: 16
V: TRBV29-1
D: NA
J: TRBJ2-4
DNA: TGCAGCGTTGAAGATCTCAGGGGGAGGTCCAAAAACATTCAGTACTTC
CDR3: CSVEDLRGRSKNIQYF

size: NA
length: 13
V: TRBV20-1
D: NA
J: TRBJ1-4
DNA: TGCAGTGCTAGCTCCGGGCTGAATGAAAAACTGTTTTTT
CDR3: CSASSGLNEKLFF

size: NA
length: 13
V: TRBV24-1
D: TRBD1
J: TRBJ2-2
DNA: TGTGCCACCGGGACAGGGGGCACCGGGGAGCTGTTTTTT
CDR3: CATGTGGTGELFF

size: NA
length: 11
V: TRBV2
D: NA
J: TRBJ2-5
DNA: TGTGCCAGCACTCCATCAGAGACCCAGTACTTC
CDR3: CASTPSETQYF

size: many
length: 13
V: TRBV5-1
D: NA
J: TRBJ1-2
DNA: TGCGCCAGCAGCTCGTCGGGCAACTATGGCTACACCTTC
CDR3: CASSSSGNYGYTF

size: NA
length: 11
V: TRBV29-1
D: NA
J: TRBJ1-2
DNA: TGCAGCGTTATAGACAGCGGTGGCTACACCTTC
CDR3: CSVIDSGGYTF

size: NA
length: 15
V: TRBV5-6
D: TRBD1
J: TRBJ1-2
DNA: TGTGCCAGCAGCTTGCTCGGCAGGGGGCCTGGGGGCTACACCTTC
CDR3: CASSLLGRGPGGYTF

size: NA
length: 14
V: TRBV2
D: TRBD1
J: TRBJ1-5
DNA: TGTGCCAGCAGTCCACAGGGGGGGCATCAGCCCCAGCATTTT
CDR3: CASSPQGGHQPQHF

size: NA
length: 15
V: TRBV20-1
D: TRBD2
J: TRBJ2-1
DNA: TGCAGTGCTAGTATATTGGCGGGAGGCTCGGGAGAGCAGTTCTTC
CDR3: CSASILAGGSGEQFF

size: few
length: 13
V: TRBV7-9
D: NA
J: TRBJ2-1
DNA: TGTGCCAGCAGCTTACCCGGGACTTTTGAGCAGTTCTTC
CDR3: CASSLPGTFEQFF

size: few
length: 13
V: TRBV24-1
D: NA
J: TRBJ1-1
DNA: TGTGCCACCAGTTTACAGGATTGGACTGAAGCTTTCTTT
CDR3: CATSLQDWTEAFF

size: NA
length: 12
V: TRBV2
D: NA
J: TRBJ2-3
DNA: TGTGCCAGCAAATCCGGGGGAGATACGCAGTATTTT
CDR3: CASKSGGDTQYF

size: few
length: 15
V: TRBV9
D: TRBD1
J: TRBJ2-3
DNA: TGTGCCAGCGCCCGGACAGGAGCCACCACAGATACGCAGTATTTT
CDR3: CASARTGATTDTQYF

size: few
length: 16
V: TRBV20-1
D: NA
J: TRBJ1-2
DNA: TGCAGTGCTAGACCCCGACATTCGGGTCCTTATGTTGGCTACACCTTC
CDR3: CSARPRHSGPYVGYTF

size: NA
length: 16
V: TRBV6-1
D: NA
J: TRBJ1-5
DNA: TGTGCCAGCAGTCCGGTGGGGGGGCCGAACAATCAGCCCCAGCATTTT
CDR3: CASSPVGGPNNQPQHF

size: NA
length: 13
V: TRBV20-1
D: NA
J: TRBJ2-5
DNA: TGCAGTGCAACCTACAGGTCTTTGGAGACCCAGTACTTC
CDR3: CSATYRSLETQYF

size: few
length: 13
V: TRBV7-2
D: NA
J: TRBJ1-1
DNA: TGTGCCAGCAGCTCCGAGCGGATCACTGAAGCTTTCTTT
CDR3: CASSSERITEAFF

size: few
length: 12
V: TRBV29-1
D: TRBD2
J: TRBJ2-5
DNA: TGCAGCGCTCTAGCGGGGGAAGAGACCCAGTACTTC
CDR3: CSALAGEETQYF

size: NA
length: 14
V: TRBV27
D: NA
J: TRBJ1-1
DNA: TGTGCCAGCAGTTTCCGGGTCATGAACACTGAAGCTTTCTTT
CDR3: CASSFRVMNTEAFF

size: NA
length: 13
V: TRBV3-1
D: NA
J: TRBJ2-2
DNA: TGTGCCAGCAGGCAGCCGGGCACCGGGGAGCTGTTTTTT
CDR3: CASRQPGTGELFF

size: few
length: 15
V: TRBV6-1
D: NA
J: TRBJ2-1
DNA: TGTGCCAGCAGTGAGGTTAATCCAGGCTACAATGAGCAGTTCTTC
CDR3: CASSEVNPGYNEQFF

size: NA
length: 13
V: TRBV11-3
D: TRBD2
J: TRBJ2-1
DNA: TGTGCCAGCAGCCCCCGAGCGGGGCGTGAGCAGTTCTTC
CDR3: CASSPRAGREQFF

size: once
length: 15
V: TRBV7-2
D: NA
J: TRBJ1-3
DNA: TGTGCCAGCAGCTTAGCGGCGGGTTATGGAAACACCATATATTTT
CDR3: CASSLAAGYGNTIYF

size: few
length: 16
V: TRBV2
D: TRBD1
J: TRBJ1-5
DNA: TGTGCCAGCAGGGGACAGGGGGAGTATAGCAATCAGCCCCAGCATTTT
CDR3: CASRGQGEYSNQPQHF

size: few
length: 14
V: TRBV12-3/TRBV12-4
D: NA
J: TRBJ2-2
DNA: TGTGCCAGCAGTTTAGGTCTCGCGGCCGGGGAGCTGTTTTTT
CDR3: CASSLGLAAGELFF

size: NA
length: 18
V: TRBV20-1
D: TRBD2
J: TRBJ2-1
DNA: TGCAGTGCACGAGAGGGGACTGGGACTAGCGGGAGTTACAATGAGCAGTTCTTC
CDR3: CSAREGTGTSGSYNEQFF

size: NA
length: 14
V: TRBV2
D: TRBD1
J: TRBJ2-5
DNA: TGTGCCAGCAGTTCCGGGACAGGGATAAAGACCCAGTACTTC
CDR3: CASSSGTGIKTQYF

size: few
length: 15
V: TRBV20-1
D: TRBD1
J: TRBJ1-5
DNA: TGCAGTGCATACCAGCAGGGGGATAGCAATCAGCCCCAGCATTTT
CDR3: CSAYQQGDSNQPQHF

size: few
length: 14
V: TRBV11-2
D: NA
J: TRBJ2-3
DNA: TGTGCCAGCAGCCGAGGGGGGGATACAGATACGCAGTATTTT
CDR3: CASSRGGDTDTQYF

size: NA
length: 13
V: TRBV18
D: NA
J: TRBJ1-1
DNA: TGTGCCAGCTCAACAAGTATGAACACTGAAGCTTTCTTT
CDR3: CASSTSMNTEAFF

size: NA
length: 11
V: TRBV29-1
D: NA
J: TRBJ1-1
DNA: TGCAGCGTTGCCTGGAGCACTGAAGCTTTCTTT
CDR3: CSVAWSTEAFF

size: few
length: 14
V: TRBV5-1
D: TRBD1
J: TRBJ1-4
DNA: TGTGCCAGCAGTCTGACAGGGGGTAATGAAAAACTGTTTTTT
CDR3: CASSLTGGNEKLFF

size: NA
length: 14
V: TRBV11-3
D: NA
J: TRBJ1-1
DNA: TGTGCCAGCAGCTGGGACGCTACGAACACTGAAGCTTTCTTT
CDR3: CASSWDATNTEAFF

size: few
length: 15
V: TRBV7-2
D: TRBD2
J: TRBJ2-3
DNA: TGTGCCAGCAGCTTAGCGCGGGCGGGAGTTGCCGCGCAGTATTTT
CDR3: CASSLARAGVAAQYF

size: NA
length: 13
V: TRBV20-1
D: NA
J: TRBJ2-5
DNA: TGCAGTGGGTGGTCAGCGGACCAAGAGACCCAGTACTTC
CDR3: CSGWSADQETQYF

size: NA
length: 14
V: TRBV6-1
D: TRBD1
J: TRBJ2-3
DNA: TGTGCCAGCAGCAAAGGACAGGGCACAGATACGCAGTATTTT
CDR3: CASSKGQGTDTQYF

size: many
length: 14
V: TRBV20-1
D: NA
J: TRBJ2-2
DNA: TGCAGTGCTAGACCCGGGGGAAACACCGGGGAGCTGTTTTTT
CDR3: CSARPGGNTGELFF

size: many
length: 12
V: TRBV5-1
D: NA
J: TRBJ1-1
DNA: TGCGCCAGCAGCTTTGGGAACACTGAAGCTTTCTTT
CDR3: CASSFGNTEAFF

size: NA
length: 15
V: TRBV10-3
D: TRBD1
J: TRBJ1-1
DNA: TGTGCCATCAGTGAGGGGTTGGACAGGGACACTGAAGCTTTCTTT
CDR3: CAISEGLDRDTEAFF

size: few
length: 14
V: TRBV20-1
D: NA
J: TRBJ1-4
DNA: TGCAGTGCCCATACACCGGGGGATTATGAAAAACTGTTTTTT
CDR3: CSAHTPGDYEKLFF

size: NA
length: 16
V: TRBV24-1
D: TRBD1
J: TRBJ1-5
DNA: TGTGCCACCAGTGACCGTGGACAGGGGGGCAATCAGCCCCAGCATTTT
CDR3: CATSDRGQGGNQPQHF

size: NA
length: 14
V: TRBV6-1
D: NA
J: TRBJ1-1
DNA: TGTGCCAGCAGTCCCGCAAGGGGGTGGCAGGAAGCTTTCTTT
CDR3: CASSPARGWQEAFF

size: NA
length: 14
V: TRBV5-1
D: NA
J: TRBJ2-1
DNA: TGCGCCAGCAGCCTAGGGAGCGCGTACAATGAGCAGTTCTTC
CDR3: CASSLGSAYNEQFF